This T cell receptor beta chain was sequenced during a study of T cells after yellow fever vaccination. Background on the study: Where fractions had low cell numbers, libraries were prepared from them with the SMART-Seq v4 Ultra Low Input RNA kit.

A few counts support this clonotype. TCRdb processed the 5' RACE reads anew with MiXCR; each CDR3 protein has one entry. The table records about 230,000 distinct CDR3 sequences, 6% to 8% of them present only once. CDR1 and CDR2 from the germline V gene are DFQATT and SNEGSKA (reference sequence). This CDR3 region has 16 residues. Trimming cost V 0 bases and J 2 bases; bases outside gene matches: 10. The chain joins TRBV20-1 to TRBJ2-7; 7 positions agree with TRBD2. The clonotype was recovered from a man under 40 who received the YFV17D yellow fever vaccine. The starting material was CD4+ T cells sorted from PBMCs, obtained on the day of the yellow fever booster vaccination. Here the CDR3 reads CSARDLKGTITYEQYF. CDR3 nucleotide sequence: TGCAGTGCTAGAGATCTAAAGGGGACTATAACCTACGAGCAGTACTTC.